The rows below give T cell receptor beta chains drawn from one sample of a study of regulatory T cells in long-lasting Graves disease. In TCRdb, the multiplex PCR reads were re-called with MiXCR into one record per CDR3 protein. The sample gives 450,000 to 500,000 distinct CDR3 sequences, around 15% of which show up once; 9% to 15% is in the top ten. This sample also appeared in a second study, on T cells in Graves' hyperthyroidism and ophthalmopathy.

The sample in question was peripheral blood mononuclear cells (PBMCs), obtained at new diagnosis, from a patient treated with antithyroid drugs. These receptors all stem from a man aged 35-49 years with Graves disease. CDR3s include the opening cysteine and the closing phenylalanine or tryptophan. Rows may omit the clone size; those that give it use once, few, many or a size class.

clone size: many; V gene: TRBV28; J gene: TRBJ2-3; CDR3 length: 20; CDR3 protein: CASSFYFGWSGAGGADTQYF
clone size: many; V gene: TRBV30; J gene: TRBJ2-1; CDR3 length: 12; CDR3 protein: CAWRAGSNEQFF
clone size: .; V gene: TRBV18; J gene: TRBJ2-1; CDR3 length: 15; CDR3 protein: CASSPPRQGSGEQFF
clone size: many; V gene: TRBV6-1; J gene: TRBJ2-3; CDR3 length: 18; CDR3 protein: CASSRPRLAGGWADTQYF
clone size: many; V gene: TRBV30; J gene: TRBJ1-1; CDR3 length: 15; CDR3 protein: CAWSAYRGIYTEAFF
clone size: many; V gene: TRBV6-1; J gene: TRBJ2-1; CDR3 length: 14; CDR3 protein: CASSGGLNYNEQFF
clone size: .; V gene: TRBV10-2; J gene: TRBJ2-5; CDR3 length: 13; CDR3 protein: CASRGLAEETQYF
clone size: .; V gene: TRBV24-1; J gene: TRBJ2-3; CDR3 length: 18; CDR3 protein: CATSDLSTGTGGTDTQYF
clone size: .; V gene: TRBV30; J gene: TRBJ2-7; CDR3 length: 12; CDR3 protein: CAWSNYYYEQYF
clone size: .; V gene: TRBV19; J gene: TRBJ2-1; CDR3 length: 15; CDR3 protein: CASTPGLAGYNEQFF
clone size: many; V gene: TRBV12-3/TRBV12-4; J gene: TRBJ1-4; CDR3 length: 15; CDR3 protein: CASSFMAADSEKLFF
clone size: many; V gene: TRBV12-3/TRBV12-4; J gene: TRBJ1-1; CDR3 length: 15; CDR3 protein: CASTTPAGLNTEAFF
clone size: many; V gene: TRBV5-1; J gene: TRBJ1-1; CDR3 length: 15; CDR3 protein: CASSLGQGMNTEAFF
clone size: few; V gene: TRBV7-3; J gene: TRBJ2-5; CDR3 length: 15; CDR3 protein: CASSQTGTSMETQYF
clone size: many; V gene: TRBV4-2; J gene: TRBJ2-3; CDR3 length: 17; CDR3 protein: CASSQASSGIGADTQYF
clone size: many; V gene: TRBV6-2/TRBV6-3; J gene: TRBJ1-2; CDR3 length: 15; CDR3 protein: CASSYAGTPRDGYTF
clone size: many; V gene: TRBV28; J gene: TRBJ2-7; CDR3 length: 13; CDR3 protein: CASSGTRVHEQYF